A selection of T cell receptor beta chains follows, all from one sample in a study of sequential checkpoint blockade in melanoma. Method: immunoSEQ multiplex PCR; TCRdb's copy keeps in-frame clones and lacks some. The sample lists about 28,000 clones; approximately 77% were seen once. Sample: CD8+ T cells sorted from blood (inferred from file names), taken from a patient given nivolumab and ipilimumab in sequence. All receptors derive from a human donor with melanoma. The CDR3 runs from the conserved cysteine through the conserved F or W. A D gene is named only where the DNA matches it firmly. Expanded clones are given a class, and other clones once, few, many or no size at all.

>NA|TRBD2|TRBV2|TRBJ2-5|12
TGTGCCAGCACGGAGCGGGGGGAGACCCAGTACTTC
CASTERGETQYF
>NA|NA|TRBV27|TRBJ2-3|14
TGTGCCAGCAGTTTGGCCCGATACACAGATACGCAGTATTTT
CASSLARYTDTQYF
>few|TRBD1|TRBV4-3|TRBJ1-1|13
TGCGCCAGCAGCCAAGATCCCGACAGGGAGGCTTTCTTT
CASSQDPDREAFF
>NA|NA|TRBV4-1|TRBJ1-1|14
TGCGCCAGCACCAGGGGACTAGGAGGCACTGAAGCTTTCTTT
CASTRGLGGTEAFF
>medium-sized|NA|TRBV18|TRBJ2-3|15
TGTGCCAGCTCAATGGGGGGACCGAGCACAGATACGCAGTATTTT
CASSMGGPSTDTQYF
>NA|NA|TRBV7-8|TRBJ1-6|16
TGTGCCAGCAGTCCCCAGGGTTTAGGAGATAATTCACCCCTCCACTTT
CASSPQGLGDNSPLHF
>NA|NA|TRBV27|TRBJ2-3|15
TGTGCCAGCAGTTTATGGGCAGGGAGCACAGATACGCAGTATTTT
CASSLWAGSTDTQYF
>NA|TRBD1|TRBV7-8|TRBJ1-5|14
TGTGCCAGCAGCGTACAGGGGCGAAATCAGCCCCAGCATTTT
CASSVQGRNQPQHF
>NA|NA|TRBV28|TRBJ1-4|11
TGTGCCAGCAGAAAGGGGGAAAAACTGTTTTTT
CASRKGEKLFF
>NA|NA|TRBV5-5|TRBJ2-7|15
TGTGCCAGCAGCTTGTTCGGGGGACTGGTGTACGAGCAGTACTTC
CASSLFGGLVYEQYF
>NA|TRBD2|TRBV7-3|TRBJ2-3|15
TGTGCCAGCAGCTTAGGGGCGGGGGGCTCGGATACGCAGTATTTT
CASSLGAGGSDTQYF
>NA|NA|TRBV27|TRBJ1-5|15
TGTGCCAGCAGTCCACTCCGGGACACTAATCAGCCCCAGCATTTT
CASSPLRDTNQPQHF
>NA|NA|TRBV9|TRBJ1-4|15
TGTGCCAGCAGCGTTTCGACAGCAACTAATGAAAAACTGTTTTTT
CASSVSTATNEKLFF
>few|NA|TRBV19|TRBJ1-5|14
TGTGCCAGTAGACAGGGATATAGCAATCAGCCCCAGCATTTT
CASRQGYSNQPQHF
>few|TRBD1|TRBV7-9|TRBJ2-7|16
TGTGCCAGCAGTCACCTCGGGACAGGGTCCTTATACGAGCAGTACTTC
CASSHLGTGSLYEQYF
>once|TRBD1|TRBV10-3|TRBJ2-7|17
TGTGCCATCAGTGAGCTTTATCCCGGGACAGGGGTCAACGAGCAGTACTTC
CAISELYPGTGVNEQYF
>NA|TRBD2|TRBV11-2|TRBJ2-1|18
TGTGCCAGCAGCTTATCCCCGGTAGCGGGGTTAACCTACAATGAGCAGTTCTTC
CASSLSPVAGLTYNEQFF
>NA|NA|TRBV29-1|TRBJ2-1|10
TGCAGCGTCGAGGTCGATGAGCAGTTCTTC
CSVEVDEQFF
>few|NA|TRBV6-6|TRBJ2-7|14
TGTGCCAGCCGCGAGAAACAGGGATTCTACGAGCAGTACTTC
CASREKQGFYEQYF
>NA|TRBD2|TRBV28|TRBJ2-3|18
TGTGCCAGCAGCCTGCCTCCGCCTGCTAGCGGGGGGTCAGATACGCAGTATTTT
CASSLPPPASGGSDTQYF
>once|TRBD1|TRBV9|TRBJ1-5|18
TGTGCCAGCAGCGTAGCCCCCCCCGGGACAGTTAGCAATCAGCCCCAGCATTTT
CASSVAPPGTVSNQPQHF
>few|NA|TRBV30|TRBJ2-2|14
TGTGCCTGGAGTGTAGAGCAGAACACCGGGGAGCTGTTTTTT
CAWSVEQNTGELFF
>NA|NA|TRBV9|TRBJ2-2|15
TGTGCCAGCAGCCCGAGAGGATTGAACACCGGGGAGCTGTTTTTT
CASSPRGLNTGELFF
>NA|NA|TRBV29-1|TRBJ2-3|14
TGCAGCGTCGGTAGCGTCCTTAGCACAGATACGCAGTATTTT
CSVGSVLSTDTQYF
>NA|NA|TRBV4-1|TRBJ2-7|14
TGCGCCAGCAGCAGACAGGCTGGGGACTACGAGCAGTACTTC
CASSRQAGDYEQYF
>NA|NA|TRBV5-4|TRBJ2-5|15
TGTGCCAGCAGCTGGGGAGTTGGGATGGGAGAGACCCAGTACTTC
CASSWGVGMGETQYF
>once|TRBD1|TRBV7-9|TRBJ1-6|16
TGTGCCAGCAGCTCTGGACAGGGGGCTTTGGGTTCACCCCTCCACTTT
CASSSGQGALGSPLHF